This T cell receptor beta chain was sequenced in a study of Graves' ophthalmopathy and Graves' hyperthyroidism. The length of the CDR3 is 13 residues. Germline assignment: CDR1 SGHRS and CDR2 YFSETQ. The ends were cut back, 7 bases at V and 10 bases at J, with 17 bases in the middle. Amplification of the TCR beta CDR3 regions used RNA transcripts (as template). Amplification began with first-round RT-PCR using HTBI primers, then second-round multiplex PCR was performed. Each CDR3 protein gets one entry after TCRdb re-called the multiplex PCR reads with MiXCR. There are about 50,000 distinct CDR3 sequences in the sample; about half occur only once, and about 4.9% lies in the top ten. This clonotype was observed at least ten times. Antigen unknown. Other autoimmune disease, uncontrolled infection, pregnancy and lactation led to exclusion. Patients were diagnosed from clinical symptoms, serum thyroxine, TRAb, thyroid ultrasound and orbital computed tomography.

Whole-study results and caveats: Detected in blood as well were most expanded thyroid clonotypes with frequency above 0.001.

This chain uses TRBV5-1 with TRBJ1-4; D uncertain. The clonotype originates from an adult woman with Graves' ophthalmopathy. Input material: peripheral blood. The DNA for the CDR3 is TGCGCCAGCGGGCCCGCTACCGACGGAAAACTGTTTTTT. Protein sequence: CASGPATDGKLFF.